These 25 T cell receptor beta chains were all obtained from the same sample, sequenced in a study of blood T cell repertoires in COVID-19. TCRdb's copy holds only in-frame clones and misses some; the assay was immunoSEQ multiplex PCR. Of 150,000 or so clones listed, roughly nine tenths are singletons. The sample taken for sequencing was peripheral blood. The origin of the receptors is a man aged 18 to 30 with COVID-19, enrolled during active disease.

The chain links TRBV29-1 to TRBJ1-1, with no clear D. With 5 bases removed from V and 4 bases from J, the gap between germline ends came to 8 bases. The CDR3 is made up of 11 amino acids. The germline gives CDR1 SQVTM, CDR2 ANQGSEA. The CDR3 sequence: CSVLTSTEAFF. CDR3 nucleotide sequence: TGCAGCGTTTTGACATCCACTGAAGCTTTCTTT.

This clone occurred a few times. V gene TRBV28 combines with J gene TRBJ1-2; maybe TRBD1 (5 bases). V lost 3 bases and J lost 8, with 16 bases in between. Germline V gene lookup returns CDR1 MDHEN and CDR2 SYDVKM. The CDR3 loop spans 14 amino acids. The CDR3 DNA follows: TGTGCCAGCAGTTTTTCTAGGCGGGGCGAGGGCTACACCTTC. This gives the protein CASSFSRRGEGYTF.

V gene TRBV6-6 combines with J gene TRBJ1-5; TRBD1 is a possible D gene (5 bases). The CDR3 sequence is 15 residues long. V lost 6 bases and J 4 bases, leaving 16 bases between the germline ends. Per germline, CDR1 MNHNY and CDR2 SVGAGI (reference sequence). Written as DNA, the CDR3 is TGTGCCAGCAGCTCGGGGACGGGGAGGAATCAGCCCCAGCATTTT. Protein: CASSSGTGRNQPQHF.

The table lists this clone with a few counts. The genes are TRBV5-4 and TRBJ2-3; 7 bases align to TRBD1. The CDR3 has 16 residues. Germline CDR1 reads SGHNT; CDR2 reads YYREEE (reference sequence). Trimming at V came to 4 bases and at J to 1 base, leaving 9 bases not matched to a gene. The CDR3 DNA reads TGTGCCAGCAGCCCTCGTGTGGGACAGCGCACAGATACGCAGTATTTT. Amino acids: CASSPRVGQRTDTQYF.

V gene TRBV2 combines with J gene TRBJ1-2; 10 bases match TRBD1. V lost 5 bases and J lost 4; bases outside the gene matches: 4. CDR1 and CDR2 from the germline V gene are SNHLY and FYNNEI. The CDR3 covers 14 residues. The CDR3 is CASSPDRGLYGYTF. In DNA form, the CDR3 reads TGTGCCAGCAGTCCAGACAGGGGGCTCTATGGCTACACCTTC.

The genes are TRBV25-1 and TRBJ1-6, with D maybe TRBD1 (6 bases). V was pared by 3 bases and J by 10 bases, with 16 bases between. In germline, CDR1 is MGHDK, CDR2 SYGVNS. CDR3 size: 15 residues. CDR3 sequence reads: CASSDHGQFNSPLHF. In nucleotides, the CDR3 is TGTGCCAGCAGTGACCATGGACAGTTTAACTCACCCCTCCACTTT.

This clone appeared once. V and J are TRBV7-2 and TRBJ2-5; D gene unclear. V shed 5 bases and J shed 2 bases, with 18 bases lying between them. The CDR3 runs 16 residues. Germline lookup yields CDR1 SGHTA and CDR2 FQGNSA. In DNA, the CDR3 is TGTGCCAGCAGCCCGTTATGGTCGGGTTGGCAAGAGACCCAGTACTTC. Its translation is CASSPLWSGWQETQYF.

The rearrangement links TRBV2 to TRBJ2-2; TRBD2 is a possible D gene (5 bases). CDR1 SNHLY and CDR2 FYNNEI come from the germline V gene. V gave up 6 bases and J gave up 6 bases, with 29 bases separating them. This CDR3 region has 19 residues. CDR3 protein: CASRPPGEGWGGGAGELFF. DNA for the CDR3: TGTGCCAGCAGACCACCTGGAGAGGGTTGGGGTGGTGGTGCCGGGGAGCTGTTTTTT.

The chain couples TRBV5-6 to TRBJ2-7; a possible D gene is TRBD1 (5 bases). From germline, CDR1 is SGHDT and CDR2 YYEEEE. The CDR3 is 13 amino acids. The V gene lost 4 bases and the J gene lost 0 bases, with 8 bases spanning the gap. The CDR3 loop is CASSRTSSYEQYF. CDR3 DNA sequence: TGTGCCAGCAGCCGGACAAGCTCCTACGAGCAGTACTTC. Looking up the rest from reference TRBV5-6 and TRBJ2-7 gives the full variable domain: DAGVTQSPTHLIKTRGQQVTLRCSPKSGHDTVSWYQQALGQGPQFIFQYYEEEERQRGNFPDRFSGHQFPNYSSELNVNALLLGDSALYLCASSRTSSYEQYFGPGTRLTVT.

The V and J genes are TRBV7-9 and TRBJ2-2; unclear D gene. The CDR3 sequence is 11 residues long. Trimming left V 11 bases short and J 8 bases short, with 12 bases between. The germline gives CDR1 SEHNR, CDR2 FQNEAQ (reference sequence). The CDR3 region has the DNA TGTGCCTCTCGCAACGGGGGGGAGCTGTTTTTT. Amino acids: CASRNGGELFF.

CDR3 sequence: CASSLTATGYEQYF. The CDR3 nucleotides are TGTGCCAGCAGCTTAACGGCCACAGGATACGAGCAGTACTTC. J is TRBJ2-7 and V is TRBV7-3; D possibly corresponds to TRBD1 (5 bases). Germline V gives CDR1 SGHTA, CDR2 FQGTGA. The CDR3 is 14 residues long. V was clipped by 0 bases and J by 4 bases, with 10 bases between them.

The chain recombines TRBV27 with TRBJ2-7; 8 bases match TRBD1. Trimming removed 6 bases from V and 5 bases from J; junction bases left unmatched: 3. The CDR3 totals 12 residues. Germline V lookup: CDR1 MNHEY, CDR2 SMNVEV (reference sequence). The chain's CDR3 is CASRTTGDEQYF. In nucleotides, the CDR3 is TGTGCCAGCAGAACGACAGGGGACGAGCAGTACTTC.

The CDR3, as DNA: TGTGCCAGCAGTTACTCCGGTGGGACTTTCGTGGACCGATACGAGCAGTACTTC. The encoded protein is CASSYSGGTFVDRYEQYF. This rearrangement joins TRBV6-7 to TRBJ2-7, with D possibly TRBD2 on 6 matching bases. TRBV6-7 is identified as an open reading frame with a role that is uncertain. This CDR3 has 18 residues. Between the trimmed V and J ends, which lost 0 bases and 4 bases, there was a span of 22 bases.

The chain couples TRBV6-5 to TRBJ2-5; possible D gene TRBD2, 6 bases. Germline values: CDR1 MNHEY, CDR2 SVGAGI. Trimming left V 2 bases short and J 2 bases short, with 15 bases between. CDR3 length equals 16 residues. The CDR3 loop reads CASSYRPWGLQETQYF. The CDR3 DNA is TGTGCCAGCAGTTACCGGCCTTGGGGACTTCAAGAGACCCAGTACTTC.

This clone has a handful of counts. V usage is TRBV6-2 or TRBV6-3 and J usage is TRBJ2-2; 7 bases agree with TRBD1. Germline trimming cut 0 bases from V and 6 bases from J; bases unmatched to any gene: 4. CDR1 MNHEY and CDR2 SVGEGT come from the germline V gene. This CDR3 contains 15 residues. The CDR3 region is CASSYSGQLSGELFF. The CDR3 nucleotides are TGTGCCAGCAGTTACTCGGGACAGCTTTCCGGGGAGCTGTTTTTT.

The chain employs TRBV5-4 and TRBJ1-1; D is possibly TRBD1 (5 bases). Trimming removed 6 bases at V and 0 bases at J, with 12 bases between. Germline V gene sequence: CDR1 SGHNT, CDR2 YYREEE (reference sequence). This CDR3 has 14 residues. As DNA, the CDR3 is TGTGCCAGCACCCCAGGGTTTGTGAACACTGAAGCTTTCTTT. It encodes CASTPGFVNTEAFF.

V and J are TRBV30 and TRBJ2-1, with 9 bases lining up with TRBD2. This CDR3 has 18 residues. CDR1 is GTSNPN and CDR2 is SVGIG in the germline V gene (reference sequence). With V trimmed by 2 bases and J by 8 bases, 19 bases remained unmatched. CDR3 in amino acids: CAWSLGVGREGRVYEQFF. As DNA, the CDR3 is TGTGCCTGGAGTCTCGGCGTAGGGCGGGAGGGCAGGGTCTATGAGCAGTTCTTC. The whole variable domain, remainder taken from reference TRBV30 and TRBJ2-1, is SQTIHQWPATLVQPVGSPLSLECTVEGTSNPNLYWYRQAAGRGLQLLFYSVGIGQISSEVPQNLSASRPQDRQFILSSKKLLLSDSGFYLCAWSLGVGREGRVYEQFFGPGTRLTVL.

A word on this clone: This specimen includes other DNA sequences encoding the same CDR3. The rearrangement uses TRBV6-5 and TRBJ2-1; unclear D gene. Germline V lookup: CDR1 MNHEY, CDR2 SVGAGI. The CDR3 covers 14 residues. Between the trimmed V and J ends, which lost 2 bases and 0 bases, there was a span of 5 bases. DNA for the CDR3: TGTGCCAGCAGTTACACAAGCTCCTACAATGAGCAGTTCTTC. Protein product: CASSYTSSYNEQFF.

V usage is TRBV19 and J usage is TRBJ1-5, with D perhaps TRBD1 (5 bases). The germline gives CDR1 LNHDA, CDR2 SQIVND (reference sequence). Between the trimmed V and J ends, which lost 4 bases and 0 bases, there was a span of 19 bases. This CDR3 is built from 18 residues. DNA for the CDR3: TGTGCCAGTAGTAAACTCCGGACACGGATATATAGCAATCAGCCCCAGCATTTT. Protein sequence: CASSKLRTRIYSNQPQHF.

This sequence joins TRBV2 and TRBJ1-1; tentative D call: TRBD1 (5 bases). V lost 4 bases and J lost 3, with 12 bases in between. There are 14 residues in the CDR3. Per the germline V gene, CDR1 is SNHLY and CDR2 is FYNNEI. The CDR3 nucleotides are TGTGCCAGCAGTGTGGGGTTAGGGGACACTGAAGCTTTCTTT. It codes for CASSVGLGDTEAFF. The full variable domain, completed using reference TRBV2 and TRBJ1-1, is EPEVTQTPSHQVTQMGQEVILRCVPISNHLYFYWYRQILGQKVEFLVSFYNNEISEKSEIFDDQFSVERPDGSNFTLKIRSTKLEDSAMYFCASSVGLGDTEAFFGQGTRLTVV.

V is TRBV24-1 and J is TRBJ1-1; a weak D match, TRBD1 (6 bases). Trimming removed 5 bases at V and 5 bases at J, with 8 bases between. The CDR3 has 12 residues. Germline V gene data show CDR1 as KGHDR and CDR2 as SFDVKD. The CDR3 sequence is CATSARGTEAFF. DNA of the CDR3: TGTGCCACCAGTGCTAGGGGGACTGAAGCTTTCTTT.

This sequence joins TRBV14 and TRBJ2-7, with D possibly being TRBD2 (6 bases). The germline V gene encodes CDR1 SGHDN and CDR2 FVKESK. This CDR3 is 14 amino acids long. The V gene lost 0 bases and the J gene lost 0 bases, with 6 bases spanning the gap. For the CDR3, the DNA is TGTGCCAGCAGCCAAGAGGGGGGCTCCTACGAGCAGTACTTC. The encoded protein is CASSQEGGSYEQYF.

DNA for the CDR3: TGTGCCAGCCGAACTAGCGGGTATAGCTCCTACAATGAGCAGTTCTTC. It codes for CASRTSGYSSYNEQFF. The chain couples TRBV28 to TRBJ2-1, with TRBD2 matching 9 bases. V lost 8 bases to trimming and J lost 0 bases; unmatched junction nucleotides: 8. CDR1 MDHEN and CDR2 SYDVKM come from the germline V gene. The CDR3 spans 16 residues. Full variable domain (rest looked up from reference TRBV28 and TRBJ2-1): DVKVTQSSRYLVKRTGEKVFLECVQDMDHENMFWYRQDPGLGLRLIYFSYDVKMKEKGDIPEGYSVSREKKERFSLILESASTNQTSMYLCASRTSGYSSYNEQFFGPGTRLTVL.

The J gene is TRBJ1-5, the V gene TRBV19, with TRBD1 identical over 7 bases. With V trimmed by 6 bases and J by 0 bases, 11 bases remained unmatched. CDR3 length equals 17 residues. Germline V CDR1 and CDR2: LNHDA, SQIVND (reference sequence). The DNA of the CDR3 is TGTGCCAGTAGGCAAAACAGGGGTAGCGGTAGCAATCAGCCCCAGCATTTT. It specifies CASRQNRGSGSNQPQHF.

V is TRBV9 and J is TRBJ1-3; no clear D. Trimming stripped 4 bases from V and 8 bases from J, with 13 bases between. Germline CDR1 is SGDLS and CDR2 is YYNGEE. CDR3 length equals 13 residues. The CDR3 bases are TGTGCCAGCAGCTTGGCCGTCGGGGACACCATATATTTT. Encoded protein: CASSLAVGDTIYF. Complete variable domain (other parts from reference TRBV9 and TRBJ1-3): DSGVTQTPKHLITATGQRVTLRCSPRSGDLSVYWYQQSLDQGLQFLIQYYNGEERAKGNILERFSAQQFPDLHSELNLSSLELGDSALYFCASSLAVGDTIYFGEGSWLTVV.